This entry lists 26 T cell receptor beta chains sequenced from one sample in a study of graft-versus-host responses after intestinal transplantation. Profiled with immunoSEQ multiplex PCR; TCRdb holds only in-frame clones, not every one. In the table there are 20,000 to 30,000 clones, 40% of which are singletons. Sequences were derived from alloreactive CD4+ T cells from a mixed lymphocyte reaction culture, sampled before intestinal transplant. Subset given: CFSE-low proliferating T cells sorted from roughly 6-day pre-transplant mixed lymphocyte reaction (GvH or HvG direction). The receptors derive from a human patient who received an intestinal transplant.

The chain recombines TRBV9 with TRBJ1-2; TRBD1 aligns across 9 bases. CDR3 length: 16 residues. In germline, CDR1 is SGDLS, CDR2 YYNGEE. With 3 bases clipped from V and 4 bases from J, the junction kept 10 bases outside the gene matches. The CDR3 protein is CASSGGQGRKIYGYTF. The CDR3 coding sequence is TGTGCCAGCAGCGGAGGACAGGGGAGAAAGATCTATGGCTACACCTTC. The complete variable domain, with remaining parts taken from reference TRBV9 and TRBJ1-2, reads DSGVTQTPKHLITATGQRVTLRCSPRSGDLSVYWYQQSLDQGLQFLIQYYNGEERAKGNILERFSAQQFPDLHSELNLSSLELGDSALYFCASSGGQGRKIYGYTFGSGTRLTVV.

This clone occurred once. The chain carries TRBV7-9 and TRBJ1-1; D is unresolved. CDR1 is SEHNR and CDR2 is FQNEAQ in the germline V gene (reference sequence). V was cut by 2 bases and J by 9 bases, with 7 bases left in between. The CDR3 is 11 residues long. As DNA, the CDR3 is TGTGCCAGCAGCTTACGGGAAAAAGCTTTCTTT. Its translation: CASSLREKAFF.

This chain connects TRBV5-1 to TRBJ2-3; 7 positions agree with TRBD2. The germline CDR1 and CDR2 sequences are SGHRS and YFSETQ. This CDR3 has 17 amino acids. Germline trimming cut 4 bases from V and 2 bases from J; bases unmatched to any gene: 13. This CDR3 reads CASSPQYSGGPTDTQYF. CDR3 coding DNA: TGCGCCAGCAGCCCACAATACTCGGGGGGACCCACAGATACGCAGTATTTT.

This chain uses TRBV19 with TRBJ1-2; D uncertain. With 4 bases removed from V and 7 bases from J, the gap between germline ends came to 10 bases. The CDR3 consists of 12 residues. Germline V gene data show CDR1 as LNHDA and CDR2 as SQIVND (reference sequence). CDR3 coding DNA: TGTGCCAGTAGTAGGGGAGGAGGTGGCTACACCTTC. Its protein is CASSRGGGGYTF.

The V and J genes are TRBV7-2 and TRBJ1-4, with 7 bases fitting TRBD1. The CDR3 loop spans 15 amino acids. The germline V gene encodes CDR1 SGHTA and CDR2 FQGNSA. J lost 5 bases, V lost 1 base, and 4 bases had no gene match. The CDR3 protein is CASSLVSGGNEKLFF. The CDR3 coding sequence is TGTGCCAGCAGCTTAGTTTCAGGGGGAAATGAAAAACTGTTTTTT.

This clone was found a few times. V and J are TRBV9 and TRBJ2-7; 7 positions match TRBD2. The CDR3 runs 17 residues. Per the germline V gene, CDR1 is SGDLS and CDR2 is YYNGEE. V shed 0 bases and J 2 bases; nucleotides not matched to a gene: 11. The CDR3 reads CASSVGPTSEIPYEQYF. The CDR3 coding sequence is TGTGCCAGCAGCGTAGGCCCTACTAGCGAGATACCCTACGAGCAGTACTTC.

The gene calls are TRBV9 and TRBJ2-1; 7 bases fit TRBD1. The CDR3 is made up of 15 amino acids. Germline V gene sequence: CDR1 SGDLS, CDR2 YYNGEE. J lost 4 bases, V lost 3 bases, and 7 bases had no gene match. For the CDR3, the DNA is TGTGCCAGCAGCGGACAGGGTCAAGGATACAATGAGCAGTTCTTC. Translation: CASSGQGQGYNEQFF.

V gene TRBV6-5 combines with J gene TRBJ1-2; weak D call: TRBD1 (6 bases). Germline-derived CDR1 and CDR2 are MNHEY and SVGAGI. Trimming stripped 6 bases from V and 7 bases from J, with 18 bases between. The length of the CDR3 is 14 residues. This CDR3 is CASSRQRQVAGYTF. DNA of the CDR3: TGTGCCAGCAGCCGGCAGAGACAGGTCGCTGGCTACACCTTC.

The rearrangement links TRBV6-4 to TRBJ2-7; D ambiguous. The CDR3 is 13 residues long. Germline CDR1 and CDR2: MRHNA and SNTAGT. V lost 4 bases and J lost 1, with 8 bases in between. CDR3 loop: CASSGGRSYEQYF. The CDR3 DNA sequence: TGTGCCAGCAGTGGTGGCAGGTCCTACGAGCAGTACTTC.

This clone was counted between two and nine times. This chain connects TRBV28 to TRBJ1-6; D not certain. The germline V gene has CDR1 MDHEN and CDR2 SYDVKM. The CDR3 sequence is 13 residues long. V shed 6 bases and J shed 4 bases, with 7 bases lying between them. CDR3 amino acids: CASSGSYNSPLHF. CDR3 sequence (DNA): TGTGCCAGCAGCGGGTCTTATAATTCACCCCTCCACTTT.

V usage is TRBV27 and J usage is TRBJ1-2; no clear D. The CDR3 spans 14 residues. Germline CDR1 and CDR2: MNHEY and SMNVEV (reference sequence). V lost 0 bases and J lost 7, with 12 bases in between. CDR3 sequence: CASSLSSRGRGYTF. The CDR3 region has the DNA TGTGCCAGCAGTTTATCGTCCCGAGGGCGTGGCTACACCTTC.

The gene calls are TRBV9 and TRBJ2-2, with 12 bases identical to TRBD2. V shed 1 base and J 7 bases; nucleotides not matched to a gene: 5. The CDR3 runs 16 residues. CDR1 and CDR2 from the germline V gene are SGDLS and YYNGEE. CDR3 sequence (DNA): TGTGCCAGCAGCGTACTAGCGGGGGGGCCAGGCGGGGAGCTGTTTTTT. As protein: CASSVLAGGPGGELFF.

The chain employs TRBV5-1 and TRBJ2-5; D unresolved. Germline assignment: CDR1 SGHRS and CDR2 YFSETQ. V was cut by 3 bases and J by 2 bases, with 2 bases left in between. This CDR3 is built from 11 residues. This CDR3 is CASSSQETQYF. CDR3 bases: TGCGCCAGCAGCTCACAAGAGACCCAGTACTTC.

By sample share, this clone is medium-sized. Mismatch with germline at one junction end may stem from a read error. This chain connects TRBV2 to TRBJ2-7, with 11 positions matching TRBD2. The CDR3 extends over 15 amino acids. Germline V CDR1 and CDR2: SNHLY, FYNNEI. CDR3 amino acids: CASSVVLAGGPAENF. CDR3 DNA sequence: TGTGCCAGCAGTGTCGTGCTAGCGGGAGGTCCGGCGGAGAACTTC. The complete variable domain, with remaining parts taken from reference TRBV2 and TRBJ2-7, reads EPEVTQTPSHQVTQMGQEVILRCVPISNHLYFYWYRQILGQKVEFLVSFYNNEISEKSEIFDDQFSVERPDGSNFTLKIRSTKLEDSAMYFCASSVVLAGGPAENFGPGTRLTVT.

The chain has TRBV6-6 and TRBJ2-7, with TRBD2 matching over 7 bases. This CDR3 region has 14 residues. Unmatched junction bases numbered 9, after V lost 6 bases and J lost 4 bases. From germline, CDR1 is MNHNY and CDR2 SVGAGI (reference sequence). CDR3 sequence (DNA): TGTGCCAGCAGAAAGAGCGGGACGCCGTACGAGCAGTACTTC. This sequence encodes CASRKSGTPYEQYF.

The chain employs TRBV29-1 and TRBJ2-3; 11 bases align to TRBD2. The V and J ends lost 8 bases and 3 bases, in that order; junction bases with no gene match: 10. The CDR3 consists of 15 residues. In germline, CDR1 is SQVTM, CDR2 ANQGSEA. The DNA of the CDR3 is TGCAGCTCCCTAGCGGGAGGCAGACTTACAGATACGCAGTATTTT. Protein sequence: CSSLAGGRLTDTQYF.

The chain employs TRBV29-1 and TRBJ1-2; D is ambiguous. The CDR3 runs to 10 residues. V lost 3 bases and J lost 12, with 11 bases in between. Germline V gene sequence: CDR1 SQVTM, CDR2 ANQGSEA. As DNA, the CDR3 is TGCAGCGTTGACTCGGTCGGGGACACCTTC. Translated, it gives CSVDSVGDTF.

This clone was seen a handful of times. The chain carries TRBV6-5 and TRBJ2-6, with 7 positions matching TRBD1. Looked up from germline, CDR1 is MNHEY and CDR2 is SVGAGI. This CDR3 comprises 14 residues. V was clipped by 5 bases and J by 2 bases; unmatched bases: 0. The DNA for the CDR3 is TGTGCCAGCAGTGGACAGGCTGGGGCCAACGTCCTGACTTTC. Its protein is CASSGQAGANVLTF.

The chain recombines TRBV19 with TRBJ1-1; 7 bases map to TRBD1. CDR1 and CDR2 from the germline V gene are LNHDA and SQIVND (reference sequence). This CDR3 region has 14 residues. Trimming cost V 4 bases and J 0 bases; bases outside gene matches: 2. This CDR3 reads CASSTDRLNTEAFF. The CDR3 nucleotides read TGTGCCAGTAGTACGGACAGGCTGAACACTGAAGCTTTCTTT.

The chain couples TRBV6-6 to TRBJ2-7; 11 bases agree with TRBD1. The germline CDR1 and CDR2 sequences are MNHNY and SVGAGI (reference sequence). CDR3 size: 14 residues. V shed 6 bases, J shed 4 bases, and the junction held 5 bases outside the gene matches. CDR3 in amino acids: CASRTGTGGYEQYF. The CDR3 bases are TGTGCCAGCAGGACCGGGACAGGGGGTTACGAGCAGTACTTC.

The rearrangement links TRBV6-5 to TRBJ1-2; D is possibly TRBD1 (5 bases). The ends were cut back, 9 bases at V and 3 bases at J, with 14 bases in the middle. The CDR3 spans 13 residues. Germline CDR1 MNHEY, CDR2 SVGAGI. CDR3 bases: TGTGCCAGTATAAGGGGTCCCTACTATGGCTACACCTTC. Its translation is CASIRGPYYGYTF.

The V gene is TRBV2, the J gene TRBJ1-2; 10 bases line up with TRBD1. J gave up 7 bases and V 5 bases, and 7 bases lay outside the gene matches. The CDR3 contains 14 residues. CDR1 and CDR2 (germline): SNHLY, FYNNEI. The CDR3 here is CASSWDRGRGGYTF. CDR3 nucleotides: TGTGCCAGCAGTTGGGACAGGGGTCGTGGTGGCTACACCTTC.

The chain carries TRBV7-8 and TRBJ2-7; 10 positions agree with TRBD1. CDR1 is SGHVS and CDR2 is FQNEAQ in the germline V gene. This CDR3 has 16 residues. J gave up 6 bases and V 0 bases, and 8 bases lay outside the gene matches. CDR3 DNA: TGTGCCAGCAGCTTAGCGCGACAGGGGGCTGTAGGCGAGCAGTACTTC. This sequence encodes CASSLARQGAVGEQYF.

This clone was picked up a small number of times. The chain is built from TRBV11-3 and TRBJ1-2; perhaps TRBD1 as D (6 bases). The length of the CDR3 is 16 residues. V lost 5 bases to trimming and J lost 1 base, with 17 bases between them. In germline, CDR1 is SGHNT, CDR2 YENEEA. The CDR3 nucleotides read TGTGCCAGCAGCACCCCGGGGGGGGCGCATAACTATGGCTACACCTTC. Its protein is CASSTPGGAHNYGYTF.

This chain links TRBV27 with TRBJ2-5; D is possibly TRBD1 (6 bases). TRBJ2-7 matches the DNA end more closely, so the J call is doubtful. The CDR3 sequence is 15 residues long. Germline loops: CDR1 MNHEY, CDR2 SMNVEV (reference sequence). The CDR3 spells CASRETGTGSYEQYF. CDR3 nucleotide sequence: TGTGCCAGCAGGGAAACAGGGACGGGGTCCTACGAGCAGTACTTC.

CDR3 DNA sequence: TGTGCCAGCAGTTATCTCGACAGGGCTGGCAATGAGCAGTTCTTC. Its translation: CASSYLDRAGNEQFF. V is TRBV28 and J is TRBJ2-1; 7 nucleotides agree with TRBD1. This CDR3 is built from 15 residues. CDR1 MDHEN and CDR2 SYDVKM come from the germline V gene. V was clipped by 4 bases and J by 6 bases; unmatched bases: 9.